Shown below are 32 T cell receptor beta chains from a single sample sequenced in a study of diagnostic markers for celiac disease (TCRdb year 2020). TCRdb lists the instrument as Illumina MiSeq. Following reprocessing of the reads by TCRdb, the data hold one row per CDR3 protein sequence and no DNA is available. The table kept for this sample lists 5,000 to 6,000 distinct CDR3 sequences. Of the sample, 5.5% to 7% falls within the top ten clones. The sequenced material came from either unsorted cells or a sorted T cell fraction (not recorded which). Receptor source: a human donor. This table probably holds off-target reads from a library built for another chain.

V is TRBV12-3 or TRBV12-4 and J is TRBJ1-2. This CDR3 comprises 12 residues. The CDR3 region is CASSAYSGGYTF.

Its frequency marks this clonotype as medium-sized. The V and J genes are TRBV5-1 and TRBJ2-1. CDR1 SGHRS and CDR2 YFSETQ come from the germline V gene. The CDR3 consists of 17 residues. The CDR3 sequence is CASSLDVGYSSYNEQFF. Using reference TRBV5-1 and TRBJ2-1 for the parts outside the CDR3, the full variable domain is KAGVTQTPRYLIKTRGQQVTLSCSPISGHRSVSWYQQTPGQGLQFLFEYFSETQRNKGNFPGRFSGRQFSNSRSEMNVSTLELGDSALYLCASSLDVGYSSYNEQFFGPGTRLTVL.

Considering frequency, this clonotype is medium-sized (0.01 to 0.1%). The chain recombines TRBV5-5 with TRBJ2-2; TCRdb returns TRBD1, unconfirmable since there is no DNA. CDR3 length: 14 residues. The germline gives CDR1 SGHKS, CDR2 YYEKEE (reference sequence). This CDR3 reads CASSKQGNTGELFF.

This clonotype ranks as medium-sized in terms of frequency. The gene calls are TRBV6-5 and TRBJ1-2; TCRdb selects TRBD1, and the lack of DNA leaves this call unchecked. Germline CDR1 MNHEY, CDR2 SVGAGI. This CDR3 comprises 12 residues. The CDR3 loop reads CASRHRGYGYTF.

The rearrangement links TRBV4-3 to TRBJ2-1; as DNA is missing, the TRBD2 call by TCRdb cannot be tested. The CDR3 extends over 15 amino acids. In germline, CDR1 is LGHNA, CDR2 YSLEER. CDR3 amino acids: CASSQGRGRYNEQFF.

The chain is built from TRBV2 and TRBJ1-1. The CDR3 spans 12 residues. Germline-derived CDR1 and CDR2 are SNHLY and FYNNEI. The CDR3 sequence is CASSDPLREAFF.

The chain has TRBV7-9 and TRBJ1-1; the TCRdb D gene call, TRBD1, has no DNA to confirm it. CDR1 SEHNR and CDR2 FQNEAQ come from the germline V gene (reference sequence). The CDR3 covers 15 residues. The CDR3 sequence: CASSLGAGGVTEAFF.

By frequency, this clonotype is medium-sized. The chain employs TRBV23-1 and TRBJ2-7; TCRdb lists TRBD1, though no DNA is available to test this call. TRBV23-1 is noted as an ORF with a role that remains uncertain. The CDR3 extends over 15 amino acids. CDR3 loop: CASIGTGLHLREQYF.

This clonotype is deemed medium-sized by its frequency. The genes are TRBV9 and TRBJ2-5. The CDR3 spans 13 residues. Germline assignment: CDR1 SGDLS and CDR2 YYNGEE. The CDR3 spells CASSPDGSGTQYF.

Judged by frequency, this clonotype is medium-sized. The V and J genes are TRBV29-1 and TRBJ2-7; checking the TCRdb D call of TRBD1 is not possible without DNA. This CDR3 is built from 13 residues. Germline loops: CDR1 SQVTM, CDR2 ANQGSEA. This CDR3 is CSSQDGDSYEQYF.

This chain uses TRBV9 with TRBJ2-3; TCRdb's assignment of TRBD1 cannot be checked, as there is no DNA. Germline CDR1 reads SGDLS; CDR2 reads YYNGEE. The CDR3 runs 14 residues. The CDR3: CASSYGKGTDTQYF. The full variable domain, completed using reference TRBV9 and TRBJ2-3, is DSGVTQTPKHLITATGQRVTLRCSPRSGDLSVYWYQQSLDQGLQFLIQYYNGEERAKGNILERFSAQQFPDLHSELNLSSLELGDSALYFCASSYGKGTDTQYFGPGTRLTVL.

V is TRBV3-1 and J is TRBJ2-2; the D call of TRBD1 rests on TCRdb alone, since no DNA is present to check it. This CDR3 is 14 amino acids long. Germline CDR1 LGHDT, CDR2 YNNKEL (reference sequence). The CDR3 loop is CASSQLGGTGELFF.

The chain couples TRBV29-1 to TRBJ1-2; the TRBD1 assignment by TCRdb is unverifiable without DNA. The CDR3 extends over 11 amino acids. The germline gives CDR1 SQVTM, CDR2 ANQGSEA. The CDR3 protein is CSVDTGGGYTF.

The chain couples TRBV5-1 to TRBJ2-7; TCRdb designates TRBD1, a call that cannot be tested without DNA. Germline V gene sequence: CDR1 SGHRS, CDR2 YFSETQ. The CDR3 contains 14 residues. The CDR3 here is CASSAGTGTYEQYF.

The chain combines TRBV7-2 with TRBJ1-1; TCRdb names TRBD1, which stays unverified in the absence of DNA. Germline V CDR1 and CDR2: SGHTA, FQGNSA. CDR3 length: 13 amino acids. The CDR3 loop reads CASSPTGVAEAFF.

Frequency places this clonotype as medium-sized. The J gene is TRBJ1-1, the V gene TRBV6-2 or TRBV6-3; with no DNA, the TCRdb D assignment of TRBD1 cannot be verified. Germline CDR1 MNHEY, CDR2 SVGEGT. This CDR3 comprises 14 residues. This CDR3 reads CASRKTGWDTEAFF.

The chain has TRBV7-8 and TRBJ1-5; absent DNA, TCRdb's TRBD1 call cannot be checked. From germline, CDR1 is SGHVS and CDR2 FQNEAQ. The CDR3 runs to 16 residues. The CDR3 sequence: CASSLGVDRGRQPQHF.

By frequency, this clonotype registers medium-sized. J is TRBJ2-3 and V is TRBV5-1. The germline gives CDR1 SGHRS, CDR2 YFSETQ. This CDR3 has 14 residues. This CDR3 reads CASSLAQGQDTQYF. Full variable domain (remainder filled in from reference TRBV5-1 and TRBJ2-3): KAGVTQTPRYLIKTRGQQVTLSCSPISGHRSVSWYQQTPGQGLQFLFEYFSETQRNKGNFPGRFSGRQFSNSRSEMNVSTLELGDSALYLCASSLAQGQDTQYFGPGTRLTVL.

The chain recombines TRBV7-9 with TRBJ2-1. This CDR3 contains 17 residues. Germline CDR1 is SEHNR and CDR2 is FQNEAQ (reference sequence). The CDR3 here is CASRMRFQASGYNEQFF. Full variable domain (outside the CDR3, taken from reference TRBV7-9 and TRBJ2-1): DTGVSQNPRHKITKRGQNVTFRCDPISEHNRLYWYRQTLGQGPEFLTYFQNEAQLEKSRLLSDRFSAERPKGSFSTLEIQRTEQGDSAMYLCASRMRFQASGYNEQFFGPGTRLTVL.

The CDR3: CASSSGQGYGYTF. This sequence joins TRBV5-1 and TRBJ1-2; TCRdb names TRBD1, which stays unverified in the absence of DNA. Germline V gene lookup returns CDR1 SGHRS and CDR2 YFSETQ. The CDR3 consists of 13 residues. The full variable domain, with the rest looked up from reference TRBV5-1 and TRBJ1-2, is KAGVTQTPRYLIKTRGQQVTLSCSPISGHRSVSWYQQTPGQGLQFLFEYFSETQRNKGNFPGRFSGRQFSNSRSEMNVSTLELGDSALYLCASSSGQGYGYTFGSGTRLTVV.

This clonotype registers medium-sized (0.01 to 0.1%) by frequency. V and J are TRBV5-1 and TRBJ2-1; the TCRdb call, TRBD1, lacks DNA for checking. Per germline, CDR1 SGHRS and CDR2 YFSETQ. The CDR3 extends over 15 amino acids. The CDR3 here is CASSPGGAGNNEQFF. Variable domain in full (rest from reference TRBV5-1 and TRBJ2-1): KAGVTQTPRYLIKTRGQQVTLSCSPISGHRSVSWYQQTPGQGLQFLFEYFSETQRNKGNFPGRFSGRQFSNSRSEMNVSTLELGDSALYLCASSPGGAGNNEQFFGPGTRLTVL.

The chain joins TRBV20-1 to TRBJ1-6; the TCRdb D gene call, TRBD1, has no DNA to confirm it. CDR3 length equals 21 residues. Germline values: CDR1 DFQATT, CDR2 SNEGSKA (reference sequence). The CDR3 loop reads CSARDSGGSTGPYTYNSPLHF.

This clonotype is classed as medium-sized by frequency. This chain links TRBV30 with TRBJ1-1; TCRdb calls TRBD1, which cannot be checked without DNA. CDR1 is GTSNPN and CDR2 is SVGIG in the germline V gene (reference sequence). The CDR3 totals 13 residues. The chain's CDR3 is CAWSHDSNTEAFF.

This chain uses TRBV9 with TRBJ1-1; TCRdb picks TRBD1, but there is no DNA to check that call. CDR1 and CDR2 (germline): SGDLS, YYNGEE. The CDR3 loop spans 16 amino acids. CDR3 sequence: CASRGGTTGDDTEAFF.

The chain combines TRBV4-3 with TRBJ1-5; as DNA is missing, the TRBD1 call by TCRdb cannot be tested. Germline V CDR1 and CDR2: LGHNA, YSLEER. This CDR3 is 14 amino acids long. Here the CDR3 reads CASSQDLFGQARHF.

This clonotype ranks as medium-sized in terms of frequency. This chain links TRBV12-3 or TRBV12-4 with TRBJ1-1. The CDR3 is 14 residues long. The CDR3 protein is CASRVRLMNTEAFF.

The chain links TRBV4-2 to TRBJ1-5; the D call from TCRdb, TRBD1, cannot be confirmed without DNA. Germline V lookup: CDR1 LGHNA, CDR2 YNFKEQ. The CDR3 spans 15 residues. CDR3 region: CASSQVEGAEQPQHF.

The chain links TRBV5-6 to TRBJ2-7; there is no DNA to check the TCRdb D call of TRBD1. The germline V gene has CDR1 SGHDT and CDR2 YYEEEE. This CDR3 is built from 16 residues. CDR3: CASSEDTGTGLDEQYF.

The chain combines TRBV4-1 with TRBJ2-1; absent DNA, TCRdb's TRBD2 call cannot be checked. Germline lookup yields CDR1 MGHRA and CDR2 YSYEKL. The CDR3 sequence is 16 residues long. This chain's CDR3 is CASSQGGGNVYNEQFF.

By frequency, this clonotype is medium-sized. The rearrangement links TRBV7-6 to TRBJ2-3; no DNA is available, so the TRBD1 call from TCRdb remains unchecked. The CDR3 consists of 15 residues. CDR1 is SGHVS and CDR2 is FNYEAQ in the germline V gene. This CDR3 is CASSPGTGGTDTQYF.

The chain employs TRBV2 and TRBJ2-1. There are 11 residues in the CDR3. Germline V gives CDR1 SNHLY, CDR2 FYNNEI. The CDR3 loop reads CASGLYNEQFF.

This CDR3 is CASSGGLGYGYTF. V gene TRBV7-3 combines with J gene TRBJ1-2; the D gene TCRdb calls, TRBD1, cannot be checked with no DNA. The CDR3 consists of 13 residues. Germline lookup yields CDR1 SGHTA and CDR2 FQGTGA. Full variable domain (missing parts from reference TRBV7-3 and TRBJ1-2): GAGVSQTPSNKVTEKGKYVELRCDPISGHTALYWYRQSLGQGPEFLIYFQGTGAADDSGLPNDRFFAVRPEGSVSTLKIQRTERGDSAVYLCASSGGLGYGYTFGSGTRLTVV.